This TCR beta chain was sequenced during a study of blood T cell repertoires in COVID-19. About the study: The United States, Italy and Spain supplied acute and convalescent COVID-19 samples. PBMCs, B-cell-depleted T cells, or T cells provided the cDNA or gDNA that made up the material.

The V gene end was trimmed by 9 bases and the J gene end by 7 bases; junction bases not matched to a gene: 6. This CDR3 contains 13 residues. CDR1 LNHDA and CDR2 SQIVND come from the germline V gene (reference sequence). Using immunoSEQ multiplex PCR, the repertoire was profiled, and TCRdb retains in-frame clones only, with some absent. This sample has fewer than 350,000 clones, with approximately 88% found just once. Patients at the Seattle site were enrolled during active infection and followed longitudinally. The chain is built from TRBV19 and TRBJ2-1; 10 nucleotides agree with TRBD2. The clonotype was recovered from a woman aged 25 to 39 with COVID-19, enrolled during active disease. Sequenced material: peripheral blood. The CDR3 DNA reads TGTGCCAGCCGGATTAGCGGGGGGAATGAGCAGTTCTTC. It codes for CASRISGGNEQFF.